The 23 T cell receptor beta chains below all came from one sample that was sequenced in a study of regulatory T cells in long-lasting Graves disease. Combining iRepertoire HTBI primers with Arm-PCR of CDR3 regions, the authors built TCR beta libraries. TCRdb re-derived calls from the multiplex PCR reads in MiXCR, one entry per CDR3 protein. The data contain 350,000 to 400,000 distinct CDR3 sequences, roughly a sixth of them singletons. Noted time point: newly diagnosed GD, antithyroid drugs for less than 3 months. From RNA extracted from PBMCs, the TCR library was made. The starting material was peripheral blood mononuclear cells (PBMCs), obtained at new diagnosis, from a patient treated with antithyroid drugs. Receptor source: a female donor with Graves disease.

This clonotype was observed many times. The chain uses TRBV20-1 and TRBJ1-1, with a weak D call TRBD1 (5 bases). Between the trimmed V and J ends, which lost 5 bases and 1 base, there was a span of 14 bases. Germline values: CDR1 DFQATT, CDR2 SNEGSKA (reference sequence). This CDR3 spans 14 amino acids. The DNA for the CDR3 is TGCAGTGCTCCTGGGAGGGACGAGAACACTGAAGCTTTCTTT. Residues: CSAPGRDENTEAFF.

A note on this clonotype: A read error is the likely source, as a far larger clone sits one nucleotide away. The CDR3 sequence is CASSYVFRDRGTDTQYF. The CDR3, as DNA: TGTGCCAGCAGTTACGTCTTCCGGGACAGGGGTACAGATACGCAGTATTTT. The chain has TRBV6-9 and TRBJ2-3, with 10 bases identical to TRBD1. The V and J ends lost 3 bases and 3 bases, in that order; junction bases with no gene match: 9. This CDR3 comprises 17 residues. Germline CDR1 is MNHGY and CDR2 is SVAAGI.

This clonotype was counted at least ten times. The chain carries TRBV4-3 and TRBJ2-1, with D perhaps matching TRBD2 (6 bases). The germline gives CDR1 LGHNA, CDR2 YSLEER. The CDR3 contains 16 residues. V lost 3 bases and J 2 bases, leaving 14 bases between the germline ends. The CDR3 loop is CASSHLRDFPYNEQFF. The CDR3 bases are TGCGCCAGCAGCCACCTCCGGGACTTTCCCTACAATGAGCAGTTCTTC.

This clonotype came up a few times. The chain recombines TRBV14 with TRBJ2-2, with D possibly matching TRBD2 (5 bases). Trimming removed 0 bases at V and 12 bases at J, with 11 bases between. Germline CDR1 reads SGHDN; CDR2 reads FVKESK. This CDR3 has 13 amino acids. The CDR3 DNA reads as TGTGCCAGCAGCCAAGAACGGGGAATCAAGCTGTTTTTT. Amino acid sequence: CASSQERGIKLFF.

Many counts were recorded for this clonotype. The chain has TRBV20-1 and TRBJ2-3; TRBD2 matches 12 bases. This CDR3 is built from 15 residues. With V trimmed by 1 base and J by 2 bases, 1 base remained unmatched. In germline, CDR1 is DFQATT, CDR2 SNEGSKA (reference sequence). The CDR3 sequence: CSARGLAGDTDTQYF. Written as DNA, the CDR3 is TGCAGTGCTAGAGGACTAGCGGGAGACACAGATACGCAGTATTTT.

This clonotype was found many times. The rearrangement joins TRBV20-1 to TRBJ2-3; TRBD1 might be the D (5 bases). V was cut by 5 bases and J by 5 bases, with 17 bases left in between. The CDR3 consists of 14 residues. In germline, CDR1 is DFQATT, CDR2 SNEGSKA (reference sequence). The CDR3 coding sequence is TGCAGTGCTGGCCAGGGCAGCAAGGTAGATACGCAGTATTTT. Protein: CSAGQGSKVDTQYF.

The V gene is TRBV27, the J gene TRBJ1-1; maybe TRBD1 (6 bases). The CDR3 has 15 residues. Germline V lookup: CDR1 MNHEY, CDR2 SMNVEV (reference sequence). Trimming left V 2 bases short and J 0 bases short, with 10 bases between. This CDR3 reads CASSLTGILNTEAFF. CDR3 sequence (DNA): TGTGCCAGCAGTTTAACAGGGATTTTGAACACTGAAGCTTTCTTT.

The rearrangement uses TRBV12-3 or TRBV12-4 and TRBJ2-1; D gene ambiguous. This CDR3 region has 13 residues. The V gene lost 6 bases and the J gene lost 8 bases, with 14 bases spanning the gap. The CDR3 spells CASSLGTGDEQFF. CDR3 DNA: TGTGCCAGCAGCCTCGGAACGGGTGATGAGCAGTTCTTC.

Ten or more counts support this clonotype. The chain recombines TRBV5-1 with TRBJ1-2; 8 nucleotides match TRBD1. This CDR3 comprises 13 residues. V lost 7 bases to trimming and J lost 4 bases; unmatched junction nucleotides: 6. Germline V gene lookup returns CDR1 SGHRS and CDR2 YFSETQ. The CDR3 sequence is CASGQGSGYGYTF. CDR3 sequence (DNA): TGCGCCAGCGGACAGGGTAGCGGCTATGGCTACACCTTC.

The chain combines TRBV6-2 or TRBV6-3 with TRBJ1-1; D remains unclear. Trimming cost V 6 bases and J 1 base, with 12 bases left between them. Germline CDR1 and CDR2: MNHEY and SVGEGT. There are 14 residues in the CDR3. The CDR3 DNA follows: TGTGCCAGCAGCGCCCTTGGTGGGAACACTGAAGCTTTCTTT. Translated: CASSALGGNTEAFF.

J is TRBJ2-1 and V is TRBV5-4; 7 bases map to TRBD2. The V segment lost 2 bases and the J segment 5 bases; nucleotides outside the gene matches: 7. The CDR3 has 15 amino acids. Germline assignment: CDR1 SGHNT and CDR2 YYREEE (reference sequence). The CDR3 here is CASSFIAGGDNEQFF. The CDR3 nucleotides are TGTGCCAGCAGCTTTATAGCGGGTGGGGACAATGAGCAGTTCTTC.

The chain uses TRBV3-1 and TRBJ1-5; the match to TRBD1 covers 7 bases. Germline CDR1 LGHDT, CDR2 YNNKEL (reference sequence). The V segment lost 0 bases and the J segment 6 bases; nucleotides outside the gene matches: 5. This CDR3 spans 15 amino acids. The CDR3 here is CASSQDLTGVQPQHF. CDR3 sequence (DNA): TGTGCCAGCAGCCAAGACCTAACAGGGGTTCAGCCCCAGCATTTT.

V is TRBV20-1 and J is TRBJ2-3, with D maybe TRBD1 (5 bases). This CDR3 spans 15 amino acids. Germline CDR1 and CDR2: DFQATT and SNEGSKA (reference sequence). Trimming removed 3 bases from V and 1 base from J, with 14 bases in between. The CDR3 is CSASAVQGGTDTQYF. In DNA form, the CDR3 reads TGCAGTGCTAGTGCTGTTCAGGGCGGCACAGATACGCAGTATTTT.

Ten or more counts support this clonotype. The chain carries TRBV27 and TRBJ2-7; 8 nucleotides line up with TRBD1. The V and J ends lost 6 bases and 2 bases, in that order; junction bases with no gene match: 3. The CDR3 covers 13 residues. Germline-derived CDR1 and CDR2 are MNHEY and SMNVEV (reference sequence). The CDR3 DNA is TGTGCCAGCAGACCGGGACAGGCCTACGAGCAGTACTTC. Its translation is CASRPGQAYEQYF.

Ten or more counts support this clonotype. The chain uses TRBV30 and TRBJ1-1; D not certain. Trimming removed 2 bases from V and 6 bases from J, with 10 bases in between. The germline gives CDR1 GTSNPN, CDR2 SVGIG (reference sequence). This CDR3 is 12 amino acids long. The CDR3 nucleotides read TGTGCCTGGAGTACCCCGTTCCCTGAAGCTTTCTTT. It codes for CAWSTPFPEAFF.

The rearrangement uses TRBV4-3 and TRBJ2-3; D not resolved. Germline assignment: CDR1 LGHNA and CDR2 YSLEER. CDR3 length: 14 amino acids. V lost 1 base to trimming and J lost 2 bases, with 7 bases between them. In DNA form, the CDR3 reads TGCGCCAGCAGCCAAGGTACCTTCACAGATACGCAGTATTTT. Its protein product is CASSQGTFTDTQYF.

This clonotype has more than one count but fewer than ten. The chain employs TRBV10-3 and TRBJ2-7; TRBD2 aligns across 9 bases. This CDR3 has 17 residues. Germline CDR1 ENHRY, CDR2 SYGVKD. The ends lost 0 bases at V and 0 bases at J; junction bases unmatched: 6. The CDR3 nucleotides read TGTGCCATCAGTGAGTCGGCTAGCGGGGCCAACTCCTACGAGCAGTACTTC. Its translation is CAISESASGANSYEQYF.

This chain links TRBV5-5 with TRBJ1-5, with TRBD1 as a possible D gene (6 bases). The germline CDR1 and CDR2 sequences are SGHKS and YYEKEE (reference sequence). The CDR3 contains 16 residues. Between the trimmed V and J ends, which lost 4 bases and 2 bases, there was a span of 16 bases. The chain's CDR3 is CASSPMGGLGNQPQHF. DNA of the CDR3: TGTGCCAGCAGCCCGATGGGGGGCTTAGGCAATCAGCCCCAGCATTTT.

This clonotype was recorded at least ten times. V is TRBV12-3 or TRBV12-4 and J is TRBJ1-2; maybe TRBD1 (6 bases). The CDR3 runs to 14 residues. V gave up 1 base and J gave up 4 bases, with 10 bases separating them. CDR3 DNA sequence: TGTGCCAGCAGTTTAGTCAGGGGCGGCTATGGCTACACCTTC. Amino acid sequence: CASSLVRGGYGYTF.

This clonotype was detected once. V is TRBV12-3 or TRBV12-4 and J is TRBJ1-2; 9 positions match TRBD1. CDR3 length equals 16 residues. Trimming at V came to 6 bases and at J to 5 bases, leaving 13 bases not matched to a gene. CDR3 DNA: TGTGCCAGCAGCCGGACAGGGGCCCCCGTAGGATATGGCTACACCTTC. Protein product: CASSRTGAPVGYGYTF.

This clonotype has at least ten counts. The gene calls are TRBV28 and TRBJ2-7; tentative D call: TRBD1 (5 bases). The CDR3 covers 13 residues. With 5 bases removed from V and 0 bases from J, the gap between germline ends came to 8 bases. CDR1 is MDHEN, CDR2 SYDVKM, per germline. CDR3: CASSHDSSYEQYF. CDR3 sequence (DNA): TGTGCCAGCAGTCACGACAGCTCCTACGAGCAGTACTTC.

About this clonotype: A much larger clone differs from this one at a single base, so this may be a read error. The chain links TRBV6-1 to TRBJ1-2; D uncertain. The CDR3 extends over 13 amino acids. V was shortened by 4 bases and J by 4 bases, with 10 bases between the two germline ends. From germline, CDR1 is MNHNS and CDR2 SASEGT. This chain's CDR3 is CASSASSPYGYTF. DNA of the CDR3: TGTGCCAGCAGTGCCAGCAGCCCCTATGGCTACACCTTC.

This clonotype has ten or more counts. The chain recombines TRBV5-1 with TRBJ2-2; D ambiguous. The CDR3 has 16 residues. Germline-derived CDR1 and CDR2 are SGHRS and YFSETQ. With 3 bases removed from V and 3 bases from J, the gap between germline ends came to 15 bases. CDR3 residues: CASSSRLYRDTGELFF. The CDR3 nucleotides read TGCGCCAGCAGCTCCCGACTGTACAGAGACACCGGGGAGCTGTTTTTT.